A selection of T cell receptor beta chains follows, all from one sample in a study of T cell responses to AZD1222 COVID-19 vaccine. Sequencing used immunoSEQ multiplex PCR; TCRdb keeps in-frame clones, though not all of them. The repertoire holds over 120,000 clones, with 92% as singletons. The sequencing used peripheral blood, collected 28 days after the second AZD1222 dose. These receptors came from an adult who received the AZD1222 COVID-19 vaccine. Each CDR3 is given with its conserved first and last residue. A D gene is named only where the DNA matches it firmly. Rows give clone size only sometimes, using once, few, many, or a class for an expanded clone.

J gene | clone size | V gene | D gene | CDR3 DNA | CDR3 protein
TRBJ1-6 | . | TRBV7-8 | . | TGTGCCAGCAGCTTAGTAGCAGGGATTAATTCACCCCTCCACTTT | CASSLVAGINSPLHF
TRBJ2-5 | . | TRBV27 | TRBD1 | TGTGCCAGCAGTTCGGGACAGGGGTTTGGTGAGACCCAGTACTTC | CASSSGQGFGETQYF
TRBJ2-7 | . | TRBV18 | . | TGTGCCAGCTCCCCAGGGAGCAAATTCGAGCAGTACTTC | CASSPGSKFEQYF
TRBJ1-3 | . | TRBV3-1/TRBV3-2 | . | TGTGCCAGCAGCCAAGCCCATCATTCGGCCGGTACAGGGTATGGAAACACCATATATTTT | CASSQAHHSAGTGYGNTIYF
TRBJ1-5 | . | TRBV6-2/TRBV6-3 | . | TGTGCCAGCAGTTACGCCGGAGGGAGGGTAAGCCAGCCCCAGCATTTT | CASSYAGGRVSQPQHF
TRBJ1-1 | . | TRBV5-1 | . | TGCGCCAGCAGTCTCGTAACAGGCCAGCTGCTAGAAGCTTTCTTT | CASSLVTGQLLEAFF
TRBJ2-7 | . | TRBV3-1/TRBV3-2 | . | TGTGCCAGCAGCCAGGCTGGCAGAGCCTACGAGCAGTACTTC | CASSQAGRAYEQYF
TRBJ1-3 | . | TRBV6-5 | TRBD1 | TGTGCCAGCAGTTACTCGACAGGGTCTGGAAACACCATATATTTT | CASSYSTGSGNTIYF
TRBJ2-7 | . | TRBV28 | . | TGTGCCAGCACCGAGACACAGGGCAGGGCTGAGCAGTACTTC | CASTETQGRAEQYF
TRBJ1-2 | once | TRBV5-1 | TRBD1 | TGCGCCAGCAGCGCGGACTCGACAGGGTGGGGCTACACCTTC | CASSADSTGWGYTF
TRBJ1-5 | few | TRBV28 | . | TGTGCCAGCAGCCCAGGCCTACGCGGGAACAATCAGCCCCAGCATTTT | CASSPGLRGNNQPQHF
TRBJ2-2 | . | TRBV5-6 | . | TGTGCCAGCAGCTTGGTTAGCCCCACCGGGGAGCTGTTTTTT | CASSLVSPTGELFF
TRBJ1-5 | . | TRBV27 | . | TGTGCCAGCGGGTCCTACCGGGAGCGCAATCAGCCCCAGCATTTT | CASGSYRERNQPQHF
TRBJ1-5 | . | TRBV2 | TRBD1 | TGTGCCAGCAGATCGGACAGGGGGCGGTTACAGCCCCAGCATTTT | CASRSDRGRLQPQHF
TRBJ2-3 | . | TRBV30 | TRBD2 | TGTGCTCTAACTAGCGGGAGCACAGATACGCAGTATTTT | CALTSGSTDTQYF
TRBJ2-7 | . | TRBV4-2 | TRBD1 | TGTGCCAGCAGCCAAGATAGGGGACAGGGCCCTTTTGAGCAGTACTTC | CASSQDRGQGPFEQYF
TRBJ1-1 | . | TRBV18 | . | TGTGCCAGCTCCCCCGCTACAGGGATCGGGGAAGCTTTCTTT | CASSPATGIGEAFF
TRBJ1-2 | . | TRBV15 | TRBD1 | TGTGCCACCAGCAGAGAAAGGGGGCAAGGGCAATATGGCTACACCTTC | CATSRERGQGQYGYTF
TRBJ1-2 | . | TRBV6-2/TRBV6-3 | . | TGTGCCAGCAGTACCTCGGCCGGCTACACCTTC | CASSTSAGYTF
TRBJ1-3 | . | TRBV25-1 | . | TGTGCCAGCAGTGATCTCTTTTCTGGAAACACCATATATTTT | CASSDLFSGNTIYF
TRBJ2-1 | . | TRBV13 | . | TGTGCCAGCAGCTTAGGCCACGGCAATGAGCAGTTCTTC | CASSLGHGNEQFF
TRBJ2-7 | . | TRBV13 | . | TGTGCCAGCAGCCCAGGTGGTAGCGGAGGCCCCAAATCCTACGAGCAGTACTTC | CASSPGGSGGPKSYEQYF
TRBJ2-7 | . | TRBV28 | TRBD1 | TGTGCCAGCACTATTGGGACAGGTTGGCACGAGCAGTACTTC | CASTIGTGWHEQYF
TRBJ1-5 | . | TRBV4-1 | . | TGCGCCAGCAGCCAAGATCTGGCACAAAATAATCAGCCCCAGCATTTT | CASSQDLAQNNQPQHF
TRBJ1-1 | . | TRBV9 | . | TGTGCCAGCAGCGGTCCGGGAAAAGTAGTTGAAGCTTTCTTT | CASSGPGKVVEAFF
TRBJ1-1 | . | TRBV9 | . | TGTGCCAGCAGCGTAGCCGGCAGGCCGAACACTGAAGCTTTCTTT | CASSVAGRPNTEAFF
TRBJ2-7 | . | TRBV28 | . | TGTGCCAGCAGGCGCTACGAGCAGTACTTC | CASRRYEQYF
TRBJ2-3 | . | TRBV4-1 | . | TGCGCCAGCAGCCAATCGAGGCCTAACACAGATACGCAGTATTTT | CASSQSRPNTDTQYF
TRBJ1-3 | . | TRBV18 | . | TGTGCCAGCTCACCAAGGACACCCTCTGGAAACACCATATATTTT | CASSPRTPSGNTIYF
TRBJ2-1 | . | TRBV29-1 | TRBD2 | TGCAGCGCCCAAATAGCGGGAGGGCCCGAAAACAATGAGCAGTTCTTC | CSAQIAGGPENNEQFF
TRBJ1-5 | . | TRBV10-2 | . | TGCGCCAGCAGCGGGGGAGAGCAGCCCCAGCATTTT | CASSGGEQPQHF
TRBJ1-2 | . | TRBV28 | . | TGTGCCAGCAGTCCTACCGAAAGACGGCTCTATGGCTACACCTTC | CASSPTERRLYGYTF
TRBJ2-1 | . | TRBV7-9 | TRBD2 | TGTGCCAGCAGCCCGTGGCTAGCGGGAGGAGGTGAGCAGTTCTTC | CASSPWLAGGGEQFF
TRBJ1-4 | few | TRBV19 | . | TGTGCCAGTAGCCAGGGACAAGTTAATGAAAAACTGTTTTTT | CASSQGQVNEKLFF
TRBJ1-2 | . | TRBV7-9 | . | TGTGCCAGCATCTCGGGGGGAGCTAACTATGGCTACACCTTC | CASISGGANYGYTF
TRBJ1-1 | . | TRBV28 | TRBD1 | TGTGCCAGCAGTGAAGATACAGGGGGCATCACTGAAGCTTTCTTT | CASSEDTGGITEAFF
TRBJ2-1 | . | TRBV2 | . | TGTGCCAGCAGTGAAGGTTCGGGGACTGAGCAGTTCTTC | CASSEGSGTEQFF
TRBJ1-1 | . | TRBV3-1/TRBV3-2 | . | TGTGCCAGCAGCCTCAGCTTGGGGGGGATGAACACTGAAGCTTTCTTT | CASSLSLGGMNTEAFF
TRBJ1-4 | . | TRBV30 | . | TGTGCCTGGAGTCCTACCTCAAATGAAAAACTGTTTTTT | CAWSPTSNEKLFF